Each of the 5 T cell receptor beta chains below was sequenced from the same sample in a study of memory CD4+ T cells and cytomegalovirus serostatus (dated by TCRdb to between 2018 and 2020). The library came from the immunoSEQ multiplex PCR assay. TCRdb holds this immuneACCESS table with in-frame rearrangements only. Some clones are missing; in checked studies, unresolved V genes explain under half, and the rest has no known cause. The sample table shows some 39,000 clones, and roughly 77% are seen once. Of the sample, about 0.79% falls within the top ten clones. A FACSAria II was used to sort memory CD4+ T cells, defined as single viable CD3+CD4+CD8-CD45RO+ cells. Material: memory CD4+ T cells from blood. These receptor sequences come from an adult in good health and CMV-seronegative.

The chain is built from TRBV7-8 and TRBJ1-5; 8 positions match TRBD1. The junction had 8 bases not matched to a gene; V was cut back by 4 bases and J by 0 bases. There are 17 residues in the CDR3. Germline values: CDR1 SGHVS, CDR2 FQNEAQ. The DNA for the CDR3 is TGTGCCAGCAGCTCAATAACAGGGGGATATAGCAATCAGCCCCAGCATTTT. It is translated as CASSSITGGYSNQPQHF.

This clone turned up a few times. The chain is built from TRBV4-3 and TRBJ1-1, with D unresolved. The CDR3 loop spans 13 amino acids. V lost 6 bases, J lost 3 bases, and 11 bases lay in between. Per germline, CDR1 LGHNA and CDR2 YSLEER. This chain's CDR3 is CASSYTADTEAFF. In DNA form, the CDR3 reads TGCGCCAGCAGTTACACCGCGGACACTGAAGCTTTCTTT.

The chain recombines TRBV19 with TRBJ2-5, with D possibly being TRBD1 (6 bases). The germline gives CDR1 LNHDA, CDR2 SQIVND (reference sequence). This CDR3 has 13 amino acids. The V end was cut by 3 bases, the J end by 5 bases, with 10 bases between. CDR3 nucleotides: TGTGCCAGTAGTATTCGTCAGGGGGAGACCCAGTACTTC. Protein product: CASSIRQGETQYF. The entire variable domain, with the rest obtained from reference TRBV19 and TRBJ2-5, is as follows: DGGITQSPKYLFRKEGQNVTLSCEQNLNHDAMYWYRQDPGQGLRLIYYSQIVNDFQKGDIAEGYSVSREKKESFPLTVTSAQKNPTAFYLCASSIRQGETQYFGPGTRLLVL.

DNA of the CDR3: TGTGCCAGCAGCACCGATGGTGAGCAGTTCTTC. Its protein product is CASSTDGEQFF. This sequence joins TRBV5-5 and TRBJ2-1; D is unclear. Per the germline V gene, CDR1 is SGHKS and CDR2 is YYEKEE (reference sequence). CDR3 length: 11 residues. V was clipped by 4 bases and J by 9 bases, with 8 bases between them.

This clone showed up just once. J is TRBJ1-2 and V is TRBV4-2; TRBD1 is a possible D gene (5 bases). The V and J ends lost 0 bases and 3 bases respectively, with 8 bases between them. The germline gives CDR1 LGHNA, CDR2 YNFKEQ. The CDR3 loop spans 14 amino acids. The CDR3 region has the DNA TGTGCCAGCAGCCAAGATCCCAGGGACTATGGCTACACCTTC. This gives the protein CASSQDPRDYGYTF.